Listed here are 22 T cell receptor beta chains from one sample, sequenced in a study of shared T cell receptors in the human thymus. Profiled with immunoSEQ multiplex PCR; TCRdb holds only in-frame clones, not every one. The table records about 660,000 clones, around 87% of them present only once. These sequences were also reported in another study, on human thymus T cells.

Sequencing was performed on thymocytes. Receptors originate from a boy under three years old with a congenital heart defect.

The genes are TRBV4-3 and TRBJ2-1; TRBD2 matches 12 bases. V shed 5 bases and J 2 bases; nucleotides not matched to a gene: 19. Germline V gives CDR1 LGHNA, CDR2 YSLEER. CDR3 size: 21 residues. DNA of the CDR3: TGCGCCAGCAGCGACGGGTTTGAGCTAGCGGGAGGGCCCAGGACCTACAATGAGCAGTTCTTC. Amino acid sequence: CASSDGFELAGGPRTYNEQFF.

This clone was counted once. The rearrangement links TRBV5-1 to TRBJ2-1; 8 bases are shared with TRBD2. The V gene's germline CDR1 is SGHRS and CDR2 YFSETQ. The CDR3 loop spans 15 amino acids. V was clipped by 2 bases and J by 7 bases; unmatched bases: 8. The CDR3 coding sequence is TGCGCCAGCAGCTTCCCCAGCGGGGGTGGGAATGAGCAGTTCTTC. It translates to CASSFPSGGGNEQFF. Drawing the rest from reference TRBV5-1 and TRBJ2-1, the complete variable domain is KAGVTQTPRYLIKTRGQQVTLSCSPISGHRSVSWYQQTPGQGLQFLFEYFSETQRNKGNFPGRFSGRQFSNSRSEMNVSTLELGDSALYLCASSFPSGGGNEQFFGPGTRLTVL.

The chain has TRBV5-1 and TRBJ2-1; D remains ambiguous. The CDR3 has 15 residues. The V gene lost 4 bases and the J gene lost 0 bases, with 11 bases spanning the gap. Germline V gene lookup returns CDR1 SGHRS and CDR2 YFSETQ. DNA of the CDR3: TGCGCCAGCAGCCCCGAGAACAGCTCCTACAATGAGCAGTTCTTC. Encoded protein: CASSPENSSYNEQFF.

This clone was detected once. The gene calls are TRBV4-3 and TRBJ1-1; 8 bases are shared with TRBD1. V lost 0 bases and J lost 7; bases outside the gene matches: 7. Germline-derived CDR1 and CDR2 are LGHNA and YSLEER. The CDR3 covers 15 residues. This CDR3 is CASSQDNTGGHEAFF. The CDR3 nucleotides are TGCGCCAGCAGCCAAGATAATACAGGGGGACATGAAGCTTTCTTT.

CDR3 coding DNA: TGTGCCAGCAGCTTTTCGGGGGGGGCCGCCTACGAGCAGTACTTC. Protein product: CASSFSGGAAYEQYF. The chain joins TRBV7-3 to TRBJ2-7; 8 nucleotides line up with TRBD2. V was pared by 3 bases and J by 2 bases, with 6 bases of the junction left unmatched. This CDR3 is built from 15 residues. Germline CDR1 is SGHTA and CDR2 is FQGTGA. The full variable domain, in which reference TRBV7-3 and TRBJ2-7 provide the parts outside the CDR3, is GAGVSQTPSNKVTEKGKYVELRCDPISGHTALYWYRQSLGQGPEFLIYFQGTGAADDSGLPNDRFFAVRPEGSVSTLKIQRTERGDSAVYLCASSFSGGAAYEQYFGPGTRLTVT.

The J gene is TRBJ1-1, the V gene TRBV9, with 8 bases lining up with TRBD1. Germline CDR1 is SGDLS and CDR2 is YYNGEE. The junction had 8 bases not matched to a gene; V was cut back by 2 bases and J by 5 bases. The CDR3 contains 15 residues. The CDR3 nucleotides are TGTGCCAGCAGCGTGGGAAGGACAGGGTTTACTGAAGCTTTCTTT. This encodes CASSVGRTGFTEAFF. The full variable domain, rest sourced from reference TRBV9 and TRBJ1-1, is DSGVTQTPKHLITATGQRVTLRCSPRSGDLSVYWYQQSLDQGLQFLIQYYNGEERAKGNILERFSAQQFPDLHSELNLSSLELGDSALYFCASSVGRTGFTEAFFGQGTRLTVV.

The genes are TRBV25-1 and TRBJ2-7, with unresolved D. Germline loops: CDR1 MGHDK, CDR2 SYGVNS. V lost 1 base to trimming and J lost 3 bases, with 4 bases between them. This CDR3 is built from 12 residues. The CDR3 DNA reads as TGTGCCAGCAGTGAATTCGGCTACGAGCAGTACTTC. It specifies CASSEFGYEQYF.

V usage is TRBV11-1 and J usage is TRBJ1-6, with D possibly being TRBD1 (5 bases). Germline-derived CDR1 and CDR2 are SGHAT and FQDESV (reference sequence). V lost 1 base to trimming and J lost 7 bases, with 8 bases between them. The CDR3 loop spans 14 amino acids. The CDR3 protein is CASSLDYRNSPLHF. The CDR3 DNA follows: TGTGCCAGCAGCTTAGACTACAGGAATTCACCCCTCCACTTT.

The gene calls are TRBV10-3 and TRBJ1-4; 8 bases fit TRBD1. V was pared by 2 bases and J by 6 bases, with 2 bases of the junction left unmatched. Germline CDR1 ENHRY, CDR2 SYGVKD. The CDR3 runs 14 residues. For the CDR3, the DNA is TGTGCCATCAGTGAGCAGGGGGCGGATGAAAAACTGTTTTTT. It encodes CAISEQGADEKLFF.

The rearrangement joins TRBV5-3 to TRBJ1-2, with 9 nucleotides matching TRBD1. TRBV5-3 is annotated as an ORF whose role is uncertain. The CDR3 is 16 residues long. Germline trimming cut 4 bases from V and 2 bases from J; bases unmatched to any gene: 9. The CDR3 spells CARSRGQGRSNYGYTF. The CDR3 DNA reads TGTGCCAGAAGCCGAGGACAGGGGCGATCCAACTATGGCTACACCTTC.

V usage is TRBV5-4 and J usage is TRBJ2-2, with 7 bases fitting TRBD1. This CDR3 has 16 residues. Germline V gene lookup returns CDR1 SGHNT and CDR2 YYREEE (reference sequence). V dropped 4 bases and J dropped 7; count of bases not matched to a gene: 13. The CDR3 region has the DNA TGTGCCAGCAGCATTTCCAGGACAGGTCACAGCGGGGAGCTGTTTTTT. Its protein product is CASSISRTGHSGELFF.

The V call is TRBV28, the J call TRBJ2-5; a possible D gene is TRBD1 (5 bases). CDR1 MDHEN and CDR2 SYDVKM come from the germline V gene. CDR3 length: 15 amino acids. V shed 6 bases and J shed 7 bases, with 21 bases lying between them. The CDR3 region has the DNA TGTGCCAGCAGACCAACCGGGCCAGGGTGGGGGACCCAGTACTTC. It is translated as CASRPTGPGWGTQYF.

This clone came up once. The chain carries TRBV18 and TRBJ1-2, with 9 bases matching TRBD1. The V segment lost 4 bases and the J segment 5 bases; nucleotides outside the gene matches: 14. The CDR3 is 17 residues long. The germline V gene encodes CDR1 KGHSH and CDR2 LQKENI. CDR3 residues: CASSLTRDRVSEYGYTF. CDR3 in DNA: TGTGCCAGCTCACTAACCCGGGACAGGGTTAGCGAATATGGCTACACCTTC.

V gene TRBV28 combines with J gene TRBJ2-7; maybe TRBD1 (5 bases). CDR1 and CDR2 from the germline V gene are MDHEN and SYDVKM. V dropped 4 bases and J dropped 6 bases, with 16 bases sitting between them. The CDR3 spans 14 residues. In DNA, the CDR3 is TGTGCCAGCAGTTGGCTGACAGCCCCTTCCGAGCAGTACTTC. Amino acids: CASSWLTAPSEQYF.

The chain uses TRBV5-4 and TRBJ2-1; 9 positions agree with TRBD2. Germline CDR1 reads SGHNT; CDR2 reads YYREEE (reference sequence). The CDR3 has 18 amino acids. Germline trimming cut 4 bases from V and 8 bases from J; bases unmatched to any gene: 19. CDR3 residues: CASSLGSPWASGADEQFF. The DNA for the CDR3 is TGTGCCAGCAGCCTTGGATCGCCGTGGGCTAGCGGGGCCGATGAGCAGTTCTTC.

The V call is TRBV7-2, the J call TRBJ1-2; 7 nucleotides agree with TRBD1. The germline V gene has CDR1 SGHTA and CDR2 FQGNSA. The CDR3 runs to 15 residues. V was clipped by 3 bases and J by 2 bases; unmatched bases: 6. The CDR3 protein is CASSFDDRENYGYTF. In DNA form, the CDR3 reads TGTGCCAGCAGCTTCGACGACAGGGAAAACTATGGCTACACCTTC.

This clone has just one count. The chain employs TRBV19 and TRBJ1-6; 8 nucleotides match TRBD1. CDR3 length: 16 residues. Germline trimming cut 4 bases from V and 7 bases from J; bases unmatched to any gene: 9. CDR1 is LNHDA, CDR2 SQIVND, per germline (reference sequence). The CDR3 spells CASSTPNRQGNSPLHF. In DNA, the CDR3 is TGTGCCAGTAGTACTCCCAACCGACAGGGGAATTCACCCCTCCACTTT.

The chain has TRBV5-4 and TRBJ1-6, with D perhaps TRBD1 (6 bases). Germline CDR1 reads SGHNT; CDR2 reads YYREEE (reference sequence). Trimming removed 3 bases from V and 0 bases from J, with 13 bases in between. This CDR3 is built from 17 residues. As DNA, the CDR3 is TGTGCCAGCAGCTGGCGGACAGCGAGCTCCTATAATTCACCCCTCCACTTT. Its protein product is CASSWRTASSYNSPLHF.

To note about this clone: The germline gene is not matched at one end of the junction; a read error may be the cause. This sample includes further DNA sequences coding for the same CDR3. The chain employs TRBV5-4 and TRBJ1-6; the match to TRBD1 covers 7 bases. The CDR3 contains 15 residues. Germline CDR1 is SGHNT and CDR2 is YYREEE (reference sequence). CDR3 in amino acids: CASSILTGINSPLHF. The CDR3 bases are TGTGCCAGCAGCATCCTGACAGGGATTAATTCCCCCCTCCACTTT.

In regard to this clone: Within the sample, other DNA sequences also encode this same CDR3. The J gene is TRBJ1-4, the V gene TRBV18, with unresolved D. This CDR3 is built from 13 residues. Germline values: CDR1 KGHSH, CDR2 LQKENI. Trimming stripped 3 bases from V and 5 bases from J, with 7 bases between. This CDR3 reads CASSPQRNEKLFF. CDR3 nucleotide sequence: TGTGCCAGCTCACCTCAACGGAATGAAAAACTGTTTTTT.

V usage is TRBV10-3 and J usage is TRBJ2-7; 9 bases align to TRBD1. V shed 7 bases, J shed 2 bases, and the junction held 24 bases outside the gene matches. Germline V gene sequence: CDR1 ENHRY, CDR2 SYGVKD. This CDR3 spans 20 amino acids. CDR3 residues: CAIIFVPGTGKVPWTYEQYF. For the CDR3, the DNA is TGTGCCATCATTTTCGTCCCGGGGACAGGGAAAGTTCCCTGGACCTACGAGCAGTACTTC.

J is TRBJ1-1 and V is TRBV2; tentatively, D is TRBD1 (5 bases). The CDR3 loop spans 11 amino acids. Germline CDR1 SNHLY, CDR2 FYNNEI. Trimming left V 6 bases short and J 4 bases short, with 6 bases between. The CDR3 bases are TGTGCCAGCAGGCAGGGCACTGAAGCTTTCTTT. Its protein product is CASRQGTEAFF.